This TCR beta chain emerged from a study of blood T cell repertoires in COVID-19. Turning to the study itself: The samples span acute and convalescent COVID-19 from the United States, Italy and Spain. Sample material is recorded as cDNA or gDNA derived from T cells, B-cell-depleted T cells, or PBMCs.

The V end was cut by 4 bases, the J end by 6 bases, with 14 bases between. The CDR3 consists of 14 residues. The germline V gene has CDR1 SGDLS and CDR2 YYNGEE. Authors' processing steps: Scientists estimated how many nucleated cells there were by amplifying reference gene primers. Method: immunoSEQ multiplex PCR; TCRdb's copy keeps in-frame clones and lacks some. V and J calls and clone size come straight from that table; D and trimming were deduced from the DNA. The data contain around 250,000 clones, roughly 83% of them seen just once; the ten biggest clones take up about 4.9%. Sequenced: peripheral blood. The source is a man in his sixties who had recovered from COVID-19. The chain has TRBV9 and TRBJ1-3; possibly TRBD1 for D (6 bases). The CDR3 protein is CASSPSGGQNTIYF. The DNA of the CDR3 is TGTGCCAGCAGCCCCTCGGGGGGCCAAAACACCATATATTTT.